The clone carrying this T cell receptor (beta chain) was counted many times. No antigen is known for it. This sample is drawn from a study of T cells in Graves' hyperthyroidism and ophthalmopathy. Study conclusions and caveats: A 13 V-J model separated ophthalmopathy from stable hyperthyroidism.

RNA transcripts yielded amplified TCR beta CDR3 regions. The HTBI primer set was used in a first-round RT-PCR of the TCR CDR3. TCRdb redid the calling of the multiplex PCR reads with MiXCR, one entry per CDR3 protein. The sample comprises about 400,000 distinct CDR3 sequences, about a sixth of which are singletons, and 14% rests with the top ten. This sample holds PBMCs from roughly 10 ml fresh peripheral blood. This CDR3 comprises 13 residues. The germline V gene has CDR1 LGHDT and CDR2 YNNKEL (reference sequence). The ends were cut back, 3 bases at V and 4 bases at J, with 7 bases in the middle. The chain combines TRBV3-1 with TRBJ2-1; D gene ambiguous. The sample consisted of blood. This receptor was identified in a woman under 30 with Graves' hyperthyroidism. The CDR3 DNA follows: TGTGCCAGCAGCCATCGGAGATACAATGAGCAGTTCTTC. This codes for CASSHRRYNEQFF.